One and the same sample provided the 31 T cell receptor beta chains below, sequenced in a study of blood T cell repertoires in COVID-19. Profiling relied on immunoSEQ multiplex PCR, and the TCRdb table lists in-frame clones only, not all of them. The repertoire has more than 110,000 clones, under 85% of them found once; the top ten carry 1.5% to 2%. Sequenced sample: PBMCs or T cells enriched from blood (not recorded which). All receptors derive from a young woman who had been exposed to COVID-19.

CDR3 sequence reads: CASSWSGECTDTQYF. As DNA, the CDR3 is TGTGCCAGCAGCTGGTCGGGAGAATGCACAGATACGCAGTATTTT. V is TRBV21-1 and J is TRBJ2-3; the table calls TRBD2, which could not be checked here. TRBV21-1 is deemed a pseudogene. CDR3 length: 15 residues.

The sample holds a few counts of this clone. The rearrangement uses TRBV6-2 or TRBV6-3 and TRBJ2-7; 10 nucleotides agree with TRBD2. The CDR3 contains 14 residues. The trim removed 5 bases at V and 2 bases at J, leaving 3 bases unmatched. The germline gives CDR1 MNHEY, CDR2 SVGEGT. The CDR3 sequence is CASSRTSGPYEQYF. CDR3 sequence (DNA): TGTGCCAGCAGTCGGACTAGCGGACCCTACGAGCAGTACTTC.

This chain connects TRBV7-9 to TRBJ2-1, with 11 positions matching TRBD2. CDR1 and CDR2 (germline): SEHNR, FQNEAQ (reference sequence). The ends lost 5 bases at V and 8 bases at J; junction bases unmatched: 8. The CDR3 consists of 15 residues. DNA for the CDR3: TGTGCCAGCAGCATACGACTAGCGGGAAACCATGAGCAGTTCTTC. This sequence encodes CASSIRLAGNHEQFF.

This sequence joins TRBV29-1 and TRBJ2-3, with TRBD2 matching over 13 bases. Germline V lookup: CDR1 SQVTM, CDR2 ANQGSEA. After removal of 7 bases from V and 2 bases from J, the junction contained 9 bases not matched to a gene. The CDR3 has 16 amino acids. CDR3 residues: CSGDGLAGAYTDTQYF. As DNA, the CDR3 is TGCAGCGGTGACGGACTAGCGGGAGCTTACACAGATACGCAGTATTTT.

This chain joins TRBV28 and TRBJ1-5; TRBD1 matches at 8 bases. CDR3 length: 17 residues. In germline, CDR1 is MDHEN, CDR2 SYDVKM. V shed 3 bases, J shed 5 bases, and the junction held 12 bases outside the gene matches. CDR3 sequence: CASSFFLGQGIDQPQHF. In nucleotides, the CDR3 is TGTGCCAGCAGTTTCTTCCTCGGACAGGGTATTGATCAGCCCCAGCATTTT.

This chain joins TRBV7-3 and TRBJ2-2; tentatively, D is TRBD2 (6 bases). Per the germline V gene, CDR1 is SGHTA and CDR2 is FQGTGA. V lost 2 bases and J 4 bases, leaving 14 bases between the germline ends. The CDR3 is made up of 16 amino acids. Here the CDR3 reads CASSLRASEVTGELFF. Written as DNA, the CDR3 is TGTGCCAGCAGCTTACGGGCTAGCGAAGTCACCGGGGAGCTGTTTTTT.

V gene TRBV15 combines with J gene TRBJ2-2; the match to TRBD2 covers 10 bases. Germline CDR1 LNHNV, CDR2 YYDKDF (reference sequence). J gave up 4 bases and V 4 bases, and 9 bases lay outside the gene matches. The CDR3 length is 17 residues. CDR3 region: CATSKGLAGERTGELFF. The CDR3 coding sequence is TGTGCCACCAGCAAGGGTCTAGCGGGAGAGCGCACCGGGGAGCTGTTTTTT.

The V and J genes are TRBV29-1 and TRBJ2-3; the D gene is possibly TRBD2 (5 bases). The CDR3 sequence is 12 residues long. V was shortened by 1 base and J by 7 bases, with 9 bases between the two germline ends. Germline V gives CDR1 SQVTM, CDR2 ANQGSEA. The CDR3 bases are TGCAGCGTTGAAGGGGAGACGAATACGCAGTATTTT. This encodes CSVEGETNTQYF.

V usage is TRBV6-2 or TRBV6-3 and J usage is TRBJ2-5; 9 nucleotides align to TRBD2. There are 16 residues in the CDR3. The junction had 10 bases not matched to a gene; V was cut back by 6 bases and J by 2 bases. Per the germline V gene, CDR1 is MNHEY and CDR2 is SVGEGT. In nucleotides, the CDR3 is TGTGCCAGCAGCTTCCGACTAGCGGAATATCAAGAGACCCAGTACTTC. It codes for CASSFRLAEYQETQYF.

The chain couples TRBV7-3 to TRBJ2-3; 8 bases match TRBD2. The germline V gene encodes CDR1 SGHTA and CDR2 FQGTGA. This CDR3 comprises 17 residues. The junction had 17 bases not matched to a gene; V was cut back by 5 bases and J by 7 bases. CDR3 amino acids: CASSPLVGSGIRNTQYF. The CDR3 region has the DNA TGTGCCAGCAGCCCCCTGGTTGGTAGCGGGATCAGAAATACGCAGTATTTT.

The chain uses TRBV29-1 and TRBJ1-2; 8 bases line up with TRBD1. V lost 3 bases to trimming and J lost 3 bases; unmatched junction nucleotides: 6. CDR1 SQVTM and CDR2 ANQGSEA come from the germline V gene. The CDR3 sequence is 14 residues long. The CDR3 spells CSVDGGQGDYGYTF. For the CDR3, the DNA is TGCAGCGTTGACGGCGGACAGGGAGACTATGGCTACACCTTC.

This clone has a single count. This chain connects TRBV5-1 to TRBJ1-1, with 8 nucleotides matching TRBD1. Germline assignment: CDR1 SGHRS and CDR2 YFSETQ. This CDR3 comprises 15 residues. Trimming took 4 bases from V and 3 from J; bases not matched to a gene: 8. CDR3 protein: CASSRTDRVYTEAFF. The CDR3 DNA reads as TGCGCCAGCAGCCGGACGGACAGGGTTTACACTGAAGCTTTCTTT.

This chain uses TRBV7-6 with TRBJ1-3; D ambiguous. V was shortened by 1 base and J by 4 bases, with 17 bases between the two germline ends. The CDR3 has 17 amino acids. Germline V gene data show CDR1 as SGHVS and CDR2 as FNYEAQ. This CDR3 is CASSLDSGDLSGNTIYF. The DNA for the CDR3 is TGTGCCAGCAGCTTAGACTCCGGGGATCTTAGCGGAAACACCATATATTTT.

This clone was counted once. V and J are TRBV19 and TRBJ1-2, with D unclear. CDR3 length equals 13 residues. Trimming took 5 bases from V and 2 from J, leaving 9 bases between them. Per the germline V gene, CDR1 is LNHDA and CDR2 is SQIVND (reference sequence). CDR3 nucleotides: TGTGCCAGTAGTTTATCGGAGAACTATGGCTACACCTTC. Residues: CASSLSENYGYTF.

The chain combines TRBV12-3 or TRBV12-4 with TRBJ1-5; no firm D call. Trimming left V 7 bases short and J 5 bases short, with 12 bases between. CDR3 length: 13 residues. This CDR3 reads CASTTVLDQPQHF. The CDR3 DNA reads as TGTGCCAGCACCACTGTTCTGGATCAGCCCCAGCATTTT.

This clone appeared a single time. The rearrangement uses TRBV7-3 and TRBJ1-6; D possibly corresponds to TRBD1 (6 bases). V lost 3 bases, J lost 7 bases, and 22 bases lay in between. Germline lookup yields CDR1 SGHTA and CDR2 FQGTGA. The CDR3 sequence is 18 residues long. The chain's CDR3 is CASSLLGTHQGGNSPLHF. In DNA form, the CDR3 reads TGTGCCAGCAGCTTGTTGGGGACCCACCAAGGGGGAAATTCACCCCTCCACTTT.

The chain employs TRBV20-1 and TRBJ2-3, with 9 bases identical to TRBD2. Germline trimming cut 3 bases from V and 4 bases from J; bases unmatched to any gene: 8. The CDR3 has 15 residues. Germline CDR1 is DFQATT and CDR2 is SNEGSKA (reference sequence). In nucleotides, the CDR3 is TGCAGTGCTAGTATCGCGGGAGGGCCAGCAGATACGCAGTATTTT. As protein: CSASIAGGPADTQYF.

V and J are TRBV10-3 and TRBJ1-6; TRBD1 agrees at 7 bases. Unmatched junction bases numbered 3, after V lost 5 bases and J lost 5 bases. CDR3 size: 14 residues. Germline lookup yields CDR1 ENHRY and CDR2 SYGVKD. The CDR3 nucleotides read TGTGCCATCAGTAGAGGGGGCAATAATTCACCCCTCCACTTT. Residues: CAISRGGNNSPLHF.

This clone was seen a single time. This chain joins TRBV7-2 and TRBJ1-1, with a weak D call TRBD1 (5 bases). Trimming left V 1 base short and J 11 bases short, with 17 bases between. The length of the CDR3 is 14 residues. The V gene's germline CDR1 is SGHTA and CDR2 FQGNSA. The CDR3 region is CASSLGRTTGGAFF. Here the CDR3 DNA reads TGTGCCAGCAGCTTAGGGAGGACGACGGGGGGGGCTTTCTTT. Full variable domain (outside the CDR3, taken from reference TRBV7-2 and TRBJ1-1): GAGVSQSPSNKVTEKGKDVELRCDPISGHTALYWYRQSLGQGLEFLIYFQGNSAPDKSGLPSDRFSAERTGGSVSTLTIQRTQQEDSAVYLCASSLGRTTGGAFFGQGTRLTVV.

CDR3 coding DNA: TGTGCCAGCTCCCGACAGGGGGCAGAAGATTCACCCCTCCACTTT. This translates into CASSRQGAEDSPLHF. V gene TRBV18 combines with J gene TRBJ1-6; 10 nucleotides match TRBD1. The CDR3 length is 15 residues. J gave up 8 bases and V 6 bases, and 7 bases lay outside the gene matches. Germline CDR1 and CDR2: KGHSH and LQKENI.

This chain links TRBV18 with TRBJ2-7; tentative D call: TRBD2 (6 bases). The CDR3 contains 15 residues. Germline CDR1 KGHSH, CDR2 LQKENI. The V gene lost 3 bases and the J gene lost 2 bases, with 14 bases spanning the gap. CDR3 sequence: CASSPGGKSAYEQYF. CDR3 bases: TGTGCCAGCTCACCGGGCGGGAAAAGTGCCTACGAGCAGTACTTC.

V and J are TRBV10-2 and TRBJ2-3, with 8 bases aligning to TRBD2. Germline CDR1 and CDR2: WSHSY and SAAADI. The CDR3 sequence is 18 residues long. V lost 6 bases to trimming and J lost 1 base; unmatched junction nucleotides: 15. The CDR3 loop is CASRPNALAADRTDTQYF. The CDR3, as DNA: TGCGCCAGCAGGCCCAACGCACTAGCGGCCGATCGCACAGATACGCAGTATTTT.

V usage is TRBV6-4 and J usage is TRBJ2-5; TRBD1 is a possible D gene (6 bases). V lost 2 bases to trimming and J lost 3 bases, with 10 bases between them. The CDR3 consists of 14 residues. Germline V gives CDR1 MRHNA, CDR2 SNTAGT. In nucleotides, the CDR3 is TGTGCCAGCAGTGACCCGGGACAAAAAGAGACCCAGTACTTC. Protein product: CASSDPGQKETQYF.

The V and J genes are TRBV7-2 and TRBJ2-1; the match to TRBD1 covers 7 bases. The junction had 7 bases not matched to a gene; V was cut back by 4 bases and J by 4 bases. CDR1 is SGHTA and CDR2 is FQGNSA in the germline V gene. The CDR3 loop spans 15 amino acids. The CDR3 reads CASSSGTAQYNEQFF. DNA for the CDR3: TGTGCCAGCAGCTCCGGGACAGCCCAATACAATGAGCAGTTCTTC.

The rearrangement uses TRBV23-1 and TRBJ2-3; 7 bases match TRBD2. TRBV23-1 qualifies as an ORF whose function is uncertain. V was clipped by 6 bases and J by 4 bases; unmatched bases: 7. The CDR3 has 14 amino acids. The CDR3 region has the DNA TGCGCCAGCAGCCCCGGGGGGACCGCAGATACGCAGTATTTT. Amino acids: CASSPGGTADTQYF.

This clone was found a few times. The V and J genes are TRBV5-1 and TRBJ2-3, with TRBD2 matching 10 bases. The V gene end was trimmed by 7 bases and the J gene end by 5 bases; junction bases not matched to a gene: 7. The CDR3 has 14 residues. Per the germline V gene, CDR1 is SGHRS and CDR2 is YFSETQ. The CDR3 here is CASAPGLAKDTQYF. The CDR3 DNA sequence: TGCGCCAGCGCTCCGGGACTAGCGAAAGATACGCAGTATTTT.

The sample holds a few counts of this clone. The chain employs TRBV6-4 and TRBJ2-2; D uncertain. CDR3 length equals 13 residues. V was trimmed by 2 bases and J by 4 bases, leaving 5 bases between them. Per germline, CDR1 MRHNA and CDR2 SNTAGT. The CDR3 nucleotides read TGTGCCAGCAGTGACAGCGTCACCGGGGAGCTGTTTTTT. Protein product: CASSDSVTGELFF.

The chain has TRBV7-2 and TRBJ2-5, with a possible D match to TRBD1 (5 bases). CDR1 and CDR2 from the germline V gene are SGHTA and FQGNSA. V was trimmed by 1 base and J by 4 bases, leaving 13 bases between them. This CDR3 comprises 15 residues. CDR3 amino acids: CASSLGRGGTETQYF. CDR3 DNA sequence: TGTGCCAGCAGCTTAGGTAGGGGTGGCACAGAGACCCAGTACTTC.

Notes on this clone: Within the sample, other DNA sequences also encode this same CDR3. The rearrangement joins TRBV9 to TRBJ2-7, with 9 bases aligning to TRBD1. The CDR3 has 13 residues. Germline lookup yields CDR1 SGDLS and CDR2 YYNGEE. The V and J ends lost 4 bases and 3 bases, in that order; junction bases with no gene match: 2. The CDR3 protein is CASSLGQGYEQYF. CDR3 DNA sequence: TGTGCCAGCAGCCTGGGACAGGGCTACGAGCAGTACTTC.

This clone has only one observation. V is TRBV27 and J is TRBJ2-2; 12 bases line up with TRBD2. The germline gives CDR1 MNHEY, CDR2 SMNVEV (reference sequence). This CDR3 comprises 14 residues. Trimming took 9 bases from V and 2 from J; bases not matched to a gene: 1. CDR3 amino acids: CASGLAGNTGELFF. The DNA of the CDR3 is TGTGCCAGTGGACTAGCGGGAAACACCGGGGAGCTGTTTTTT.

The V and J genes are TRBV18 and TRBJ1-2; 7 nucleotides agree with TRBD1. The length of the CDR3 is 14 residues. V shed 4 bases, J shed 8 bases, and the junction held 10 bases outside the gene matches. Per germline, CDR1 KGHSH and CDR2 LQKENI. The CDR3 DNA reads as TGTGCCAGCTCACAACCCCTAACAGGGGTAGGCTACACCTTC. This encodes CASSQPLTGVGYTF.